A selection of T cell receptor beta chains follows, all from one sample in a study of blood T cells in healthy people across ages. TCRdb re-derived calls from the 5' RACE reads in MiXCR, one entry per CDR3 protein. The sample has about a million distinct CDR3 sequences; 35% to 40% are singletons. The sequenced sample consisted of blood. These receptors all stem from a man younger than 30 in good health. The CDR3 runs from the conserved cysteine through the conserved F or W. Each record gives: CDR3 protein, CDR3 DNA, V gene, D gene, clone size, J gene. The D gene is left open where the match is weak. The listing skips clone size in some rows; elsewhere it reads once, few, many or a size class.

CDR3: CASSLEESGLSYEQYF
DNA: TGTGCCAGCAGCTTAGAAGAGTCAGGGCTCTCCTACGAGCAGTACTTC
V: TRBV11-1
D: .
size: .
J: TRBJ2-7

CDR3: CAISSARGKNTEAFF
DNA: TGTGCCATCAGTTCGGCCAGGGGTAAGAACACTGAAGCTTTCTTT
V: TRBV10-3
D: .
size: .
J: TRBJ1-1

CDR3: CASSFSGDTQYF
DNA: TGTGCCAGCAGCTTCTCGGGGGATACGCAGTATTTT
V: TRBV7-2
D: .
size: many
J: TRBJ2-3

CDR3: CSAKEGSSGANVLTF
DNA: TGCAGTGCTAAGGAGGGTTCATCTGGGGCCAACGTCCTGACTTTC
V: TRBV20-1
D: .
size: .
J: TRBJ2-6

CDR3: CASSVDISPLHF
DNA: TGTGCCAGCAGCGTTGACATTTCACCCCTCCACTTT
V: TRBV7-2
D: .
size: few
J: TRBJ1-6

CDR3: CASTPGSGNTIYF
DNA: TGTGCCAGCACCCCCGGCTCTGGAAACACCATATATTTT
V: TRBV6-5
D: .
size: .
J: TRBJ1-3

CDR3: CASSLGGGGSTEAFF
DNA: TGCGCCAGCAGCTTGGGAGGTGGGGGGAGCACTGAAGCTTTCTTT
V: TRBV5-1
D: .
size: .
J: TRBJ1-1

CDR3: CASRNMAGTEAFF
DNA: TGTGCCAGCAGAAATATGGCCGGGACTGAAGCTTTCTTT
V: TRBV6-5
D: .
size: .
J: TRBJ1-1

CDR3: CASSQEGRADMNTEAFF
DNA: TGTGCCAGCAGCCAAGAGGGAAGGGCGGACATGAACACTGAAGCTTTCTTT
V: TRBV4-2
D: .
size: few
J: TRBJ1-1

CDR3: CASSQATGRGQGPLNEQFF
DNA: TGTGCCAGCAGCCAAGCGACTGGAAGAGGACAGGGACCTTTGAATGAGCAGTTCTTC
V: TRBV14
D: TRBD1
size: few
J: TRBJ2-1

CDR3: CASSLSRLVGETQYF
DNA: TGTGCCAGCAGCTTAAGCAGACTTGTAGGGGAGACCCAGTACTTC
V: TRBV7-9
D: .
size: .
J: TRBJ2-5

CDR3: CSARWAGDYEQYF
DNA: TGCAGTGCTAGATGGGCTGGGGACTACGAGCAGTACTTC
V: TRBV20-1
D: .
size: few
J: TRBJ2-7

CDR3: CSAPRMGQGHNSPLHF
DNA: TGCAGTGCCCCCAGGATGGGACAGGGGCATAATTCACCCCTCCACTTT
V: TRBV20-1
D: TRBD1
size: .
J: TRBJ1-6

CDR3: CASSRMSGTTDTQYF
DNA: TGTGCCAGCAGTCGAATGTCCGGGACCACAGATACGCAGTATTTT
V: TRBV6-5
D: .
size: .
J: TRBJ2-3

CDR3: CATSRDLRDNEQYF
DNA: TGTGCCACCAGCAGAGACCTCAGGGACAATGAGCAGTACTTC
V: TRBV15
D: .
size: .
J: TRBJ2-7

CDR3: CAIRGIGYTF
DNA: TGTGCCATCCGGGGAATTGGCTACACCTTC
V: TRBV10-3
D: .
size: many
J: TRBJ1-2

CDR3: CASRTGPPPYEQYF
DNA: TGTGCCAGCAGAACGGGGCCCCCGCCCTACGAGCAGTACTTC
V: TRBV6-2/TRBV6-3
D: .
size: .
J: TRBJ2-7

CDR3: CASSLAGGKTTEQYF
DNA: TGTGCCAGCAGCTTAGCGGGGGGAAAAACTACCGAGCAGTACTTC
V: TRBV7-2
D: .
size: few
J: TRBJ2-7

CDR3: CASTLSVVGGELFF
DNA: TGTGCCAGCACCCTCAGCGTTGTGGGCGGGGAGCTGTTTTTT
V: TRBV27
D: .
size: .
J: TRBJ2-2

CDR3: CAGSGTSGTDTQYF
DNA: TGCGCCGGCAGCGGGACTAGCGGGACAGATACGCAGTATTTT
V: TRBV5-1
D: TRBD2
size: .
J: TRBJ2-3

CDR3: CSSLRAGNQPQHF
DNA: TGCAGTAGTCTAAGGGCTGGCAATCAGCCCCAGCATTTT
V: TRBV20-1
D: .
size: .
J: TRBJ1-5

CDR3: CATGELVHEQYF
DNA: TGTGCCACTGGGGAGTTGGTCCACGAGCAGTACTTC
V: TRBV10-3
D: .
size: few
J: TRBJ2-7